This TCR beta chain is drawn from a study of T cell responses to AZD1222 COVID-19 vaccine. Unmatched junction bases numbered 2, after V lost 0 bases and J lost 0 bases. Germline CDR1 and CDR2: SGHRS and YFSETQ. There are 15 residues in the CDR3. Data came from immunoSEQ multiplex PCR; TCRdb stores just in-frame clones and leaves some out. Of 75,000 to 90,000 clones listed, about 92% were seen once; the top ten hold roughly 4.3%. V usage is TRBV5-1 and J usage is TRBJ1-1; 7 bases are a match to TRBD1. The sequencing used peripheral blood, collected 28 days after the second AZD1222 dose. The sequence was obtained from an adult who received the AZD1222 COVID-19 vaccine. CDR3 amino acids: CASSLAGTVNTEAFF. DNA for the CDR3: TGCGCCAGCAGCTTGGCCGGGACAGTGAACACTGAAGCTTTCTTT.